This T cell receptor beta chain originates from a study of STAT5B mutations in CD4+ large granular lymphocyte leukemia. General study results and limits: The CD4+ versus CD8+ T-LGLL clonality difference may reflect limited sample size.

Assay: immunoSEQ multiplex PCR; the TCRdb copy retains only in-frame clones and omits some. The profile shows about 48,000 clones, roughly three quarters of them singletons. Looked up from germline, CDR1 is SGHDT and CDR2 is YYEEEE. The V and J ends lost 4 bases and 2 bases respectively, with 13 bases between them. This CDR3 region has 15 residues. Comment on this clone: Its antigen remains unknown.

V gene TRBV5-6 combines with J gene TRBJ1-3; D not resolved. The specimen was CD4+ T cells from blood buffy coats. This clonotype was sampled from a human donor in good health. CDR3 nucleotides: TGTGCCAGCAGCCCTACCTTCGGGGCTGGAAACACCATATATTTT. It codes for CASSPTFGAGNTIYF.